This T cell receptor beta chain was sequenced for a study of radiotherapy plus CTLA-4 blockade in lung cancer. Overall study context: Objective response was observed in over 15% of patients, and disease control in roughly 30%.

Repertoires were generated with immunoSEQ multiplex PCR, while TCRdb's copy carries only in-frame clones and drops some. The top ten clones hold less than 5% of a sample with about 72,000 clones, about 85% of them seen once. Focal radiation and CTLA-4 blockade (ipilimumab) were tested in chemo-refractory metastatic non-small-cell lung cancer patients. Trimming cost V 3 bases and J 4 bases; bases outside gene matches: 9. In germline, CDR1 is SEHNR, CDR2 FQNEAQ (reference sequence). This CDR3 is built from 17 residues. This receptor was taken from a human donor with non-small cell lung cancer who had a partial response to radiotherapy plus ipilimumab. The chain recombines TRBV7-9 with TRBJ1-3; TRBD1 matches at 10 bases. This sample comprised peripheral blood, obtained from a patient treated with radiotherapy plus ipilimumab. The CDR3: CASSFLIGTGAGNTIYF. DNA of the CDR3: TGTGCCAGCAGCTTCCTGATTGGGACAGGGGCCGGAAACACCATATATTTT.